The entry that follows covers one T cell receptor beta chain sequence. This clonotype was seen a few times. Its antigen remains undetermined. Base qualities were left out, and no much larger clone turns up one base away. Looking up the germline V gene (reference sequence) yields CDR1 DFQATT and CDR2 SNEGSKA. The junction carries 16 bases between V and J, which are trimmed by 7 bases and 0 bases respectively. There are 16 amino acids in the CDR3, from cysteine to phenylalanine inclusive. Only CDR3 DNA remains: 48 bases, in frame from the first base. Read against the paper, the sample's treatment or condition label means: approximately 9-day PBMC culture with coronavirus spike peptide pools or control peptides (ViraFEST assay). The ViraFEST assay, used in the study, expanded antigen-specific T cells with peptide pools and then identified the expanded clonotypes through TCR sequencing. Positive SARS-CoV-2 PCR tests in the convalescent patients dated from March to December 2020, before Alpha, Beta and Delta variants emerged in the United States. Each well held approximately 2 million PBMCs cultured in IMDM containing about 5% human AB serum and approximately 9.8 IU/ml IL-2, with about 10 ug/ml peptide pools added. On days 3 and 7, half of the culture medium was replaced with fresh IL-2-containing medium. After about 11 days of culture, CD4+ T cells were isolated by negative selection using the EasySep CD4+ T cell isolation kit. Ficoll-Paque Plus gradient centrifugation was used to isolate PBMCs from whole blood, and the isolated PBMCs were then either used fresh or cryopreserved at -140C. Triplicate wells were generally used for each culture condition.

Libraries came from PCR. DNA from cultured CD4+ T cells underwent TCR sequencing with the Oncomine TCR Beta short-read assay at the Johns Hopkins FTIC core. The QIAamp micro DNA kit was used to extract genomic DNA from the cultured CD4+ T cells. Oncomine TCR Beta libraries made from cultured CD4+ T cells were pooled using unique dual indexes and sequenced on an Illumina iSeq 100. In the authors' own workflow: Non-productive sequences were filtered out, and CDR3s that did not start with C, did not end with F or W, or were shorter than 7 amino acids were discarded. Antigen-specific clonotypes were identified with the MANAFEST web application by comparing peptide-stimulated wells with reference and other culture wells. An FDR below 0.05, an odds ratio above 5, and a productive frequency above 0.1% in at least two of three replicate wells were required for clones to be considered positive. Cross-reactive clonotypes were defined as significantly expanded in both SARS-CoV-2 spike wells and at least one common cold coronavirus spike condition. Levenshtein distances (stringdist) and unrooted phylogenetic trees (ape) in R version 3.6.1 were used to assess CDR3 homology. TCRdb reworked the public reads: Q25 trimming with fastp, MiXCR clone assembly, productive beta chains retained. Records with the same CDR3 protein are collapsed into one entry carrying the most frequent genes and DNA. It is TCRdb's table, rather than the study itself, that gives the V and J calls and clone size. In this sample the table shows around 4,800 distinct CDR3 sequences, 21% of which occur a single time. The ten most abundant clones make up 20% to 25% of the sample.

The source of the sample is a study of vaccination and CD4 T cells after COVID-19 (dated by TCRdb to the early 2020s). Concerning the study at large: SARS-CoV-2 positivity had been established in the convalescent patients by nasal swab PCR, and mild disease was recorded in several of these patients and severe disease in one. The convalescent cohort comprised six males and four females, including two Hispanic individuals, seven Caucasians, two Asians and one multiracial person. Participants received two doses of either the Pfizer-BioNTech BNT162b2 vaccine (n=8) or the Moderna mRNA-1273 vaccine (n=2). Post-COVID blood samples from convalescent patients were collected a median of about 110 days after diagnosis, with a range of roughly 30 to 170 days. The time from the second vaccine dose to post-vaccine blood sampling had a median of roughly 79 days and ranged from about 12 to 250 days. Overlapping spike peptide pools from SARS-CoV-2 and from the common cold coronaviruses HCoV-NL63, HCoV-OC43 and HCoV-229E were used as culture stimuli. Control cultures received a CEFX viral epitope pool as the positive control, an HIV-1 Nef peptide pool as the negative control, or no peptide. In under 13 COVID-19 convalescent patients and a few infection-naive healthy vaccine recipients, researchers compared the spike-specific CD4+ TCR repertoire from before mRNA vaccination with the repertoire from after. The research as a whole found: Nearly all vaccine-specific clones in convalescent patients (304 of 307) were mono-reactive for SARS-CoV-2 spike rather than cross-reactive with common cold coronaviruses. The median count of SARS-CoV-2-reactive clonotypes went up from some 23 after infection to roughly 38 after vaccination, although the change was not significant. In convalescent patients, a median around 86% of post-vaccine SARS-CoV-2-reactive clones were detected only after vaccination, and vaccine-specific priming was suggested by this finding. The study included relatively few convalescent patients and did not analyze early timepoints after natural infection.

The sequenced sample consisted of CD4+ T cells from blood, cultured in vitro. This clonotype originated in a human donor who had recovered from COVID-19. The sequence is built from TRBV20-1 and TRBJ1-6; a confident D gene designation cannot be given. The CDR3 region reads CSVRAAANSYNSPLHF. In nucleotide form, the sequence is TGCAGTGTTAGGGCCGCGGCAAACTCCTATAATTCACCCCTCCACTTT.